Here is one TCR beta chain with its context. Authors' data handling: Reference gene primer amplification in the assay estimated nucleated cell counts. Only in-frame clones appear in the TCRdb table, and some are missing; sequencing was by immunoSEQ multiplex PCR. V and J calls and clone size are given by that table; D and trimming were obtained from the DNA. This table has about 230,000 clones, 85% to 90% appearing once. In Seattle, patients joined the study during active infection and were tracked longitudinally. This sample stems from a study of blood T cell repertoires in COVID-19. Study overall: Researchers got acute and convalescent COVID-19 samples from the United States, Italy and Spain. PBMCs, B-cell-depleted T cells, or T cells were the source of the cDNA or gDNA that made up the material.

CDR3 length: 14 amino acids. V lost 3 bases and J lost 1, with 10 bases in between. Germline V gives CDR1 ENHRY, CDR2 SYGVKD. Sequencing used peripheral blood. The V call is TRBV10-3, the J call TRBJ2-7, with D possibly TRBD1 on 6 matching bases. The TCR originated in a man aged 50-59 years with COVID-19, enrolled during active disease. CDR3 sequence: CAISDRQASYEQYF. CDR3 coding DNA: TGTGCCATCAGTGATCGACAGGCATCCTACGAGCAGTACTTC.